This TCR beta chain was found in a study of blood T cell repertoires in COVID-19. This clone was counted a single time. As handled by the study authors: Reference gene primer amplification gave estimated nucleated cell counts. TCRdb's table, derived via immunoSEQ multiplex PCR, lists solely in-frame clones and lacks some. D and trimming were read from the DNA, whereas the V and J calls and clone size are those reported in that table. The sample lists about half a million clones; approximately 83% were seen once. V lost 0 bases, J lost 3 bases, and 11 bases lay in between. The V gene's germline CDR1 is LGHNA and CDR2 YNFKEQ. This CDR3 is 16 amino acids long.

The sample comprised peripheral blood. The sequence derives from a human donor in a cohort sampled during active COVID-19. J is TRBJ2-2 and V is TRBV4-2; a possible D gene is TRBD1 (7 bases). The CDR3 nucleotides are TGTGCCAGCAGCCAAGAGGAGGGGGCCCACACCGGGGAGCTGTTTTTT. Its translation is CASSQEEGAHTGELFF.